This TCR beta chain appears in the sequencing data of a study of CD8 T cells in Susac syndrome. General study results and limits: Acknowledgment was made by the study that its TCR sequencing and HLA analysis involved a relatively small number of individuals.

TCR beta sequencing was performed on blood CD8+ and CD4+ T cells. Healthy donors constituted the control group, matched for age and sex. Germline values: CDR1 SQVTM, CDR2 ANQGSEA. This CDR3 region has 13 residues. The V and J ends lost 5 bases and 0 bases respectively, with 10 bases between them. Remarks on this clonotype: The antigen remains unidentified.

An input of roughly 0.5 to 1 ug of RNA was subjected to reverse transcription using random hexamers. The amplification used immunoSEQ multiplex PCR on TCR beta CDR3; it spanned 54 Vbeta and 13 Jbeta. TCRdb called the immunoSEQ multiplex PCR reads again in MiXCR, with one record for every CDR3 protein. The profile shows 100,000 to 150,000 distinct CDR3 sequences, 90% to 95% of them singletons. The receptor was isolated from a human donor in good health. The specimen was CD4+ T cells from PBMCs. This sequence joins TRBV29-1 and TRBJ1-1; D remains unclear. The CDR3 protein is CSVYLVLNTEAFF. DNA for the CDR3: TGCAGCGTTTATCTCGTTTTGAACACTGAAGCTTTCTTT.